The 21 T cell receptor beta chains presented below share a single source sample, sequenced in a study of T cell responses to AZD1222 COVID-19 vaccine. Produced via immunoSEQ multiplex PCR; TCRdb's table is partial and in-frame only. This sample has roughly 200,000 clones, with just over 90% found just once. The sample in question was peripheral blood, obtained 28 days after the second dose of the MenACWY control vaccine. Source of these receptors: an adult who received the MenACWY meningococcal vaccine as a control.

The chain carries TRBV7-9 and TRBJ1-4; tentatively, D is TRBD1 (6 bases). Germline CDR1 and CDR2: SEHNR and FQNEAQ (reference sequence). The CDR3 has 14 amino acids. Between the trimmed V and J ends, which lost 2 bases and 8 bases, there was a span of 12 bases. The CDR3 sequence: CASSLTGSGEKLFF. In DNA form, the CDR3 reads TGTGCCAGCAGCTTAACAGGGTCTGGGGAAAAACTGTTTTTT.

The chain links TRBV15 to TRBJ1-6, with 10 bases lining up with TRBD1. The V gene's germline CDR1 is LNHNV and CDR2 YYDKDF (reference sequence). The junction had 3 bases not matched to a gene; V was cut back by 5 bases and J by 8 bases. This CDR3 contains 14 residues. CDR3 region: CATSSGQGYSPLHF. The CDR3 DNA is TGTGCCACCAGCTCGGGACAGGGGTATTCACCCCTCCACTTT.

In DNA form, the CDR3 reads TGTGCCAGTAGTATAGATTTGGCCCCAACCTCGGATACGCAGTATTTT. It codes for CASSIDLAPTSDTQYF. This chain links TRBV19 with TRBJ2-3; D is unclear. Germline V gene lookup returns CDR1 LNHDA and CDR2 SQIVND (reference sequence). This CDR3 has 16 amino acids. V was trimmed by 0 bases and J by 6 bases, leaving 16 bases between them. Supplemented by reference TRBV19 and TRBJ2-3, the full variable domain reads DGGITQSPKYLFRKEGQNVTLSCEQNLNHDAMYWYRQDPGQGLRLIYYSQIVNDFQKGDIAEGYSVSREKKESFPLTVTSAQKNPTAFYLCASSIDLAPTSDTQYFGPGTRLTVL.

This chain uses TRBV11-3 with TRBJ1-1; D is unclear. The CDR3 totals 14 residues. Trimming pared 1 base from V and 1 base from J, leaving 7 bases between. Germline loops: CDR1 SGHNT, CDR2 YENEEA. CDR3: CASSLVLANTEAFF. For the CDR3, the DNA is TGTGCCAGCAGCTTAGTACTAGCGAACACTGAAGCTTTCTTT.

This chain connects TRBV28 to TRBJ2-2; no clear D. V was clipped by 5 bases and J by 5 bases, with 18 bases between them. CDR3 length: 16 amino acids. Germline CDR1 reads MDHEN; CDR2 reads SYDVKM. CDR3 loop: CASSPQIDSVTGELFF. CDR3 nucleotides: TGTGCCAGCAGTCCACAAATTGACTCGGTGACCGGGGAGCTGTTTTTT.

The chain links TRBV11-3 to TRBJ1-4, with TRBD1 matching over 7 bases. The CDR3 totals 13 residues. V gave up 5 bases and J gave up 8 bases; unmatched junction bases: 5. Germline values: CDR1 SGHNT, CDR2 YENEEA. The CDR3 DNA is TGTGCCAGCAGCCGCGTCAGGGGGGAAAAACTGTTTTTT. Protein product: CASSRVRGEKLFF.

In this sample, this clone turned up once. The chain has TRBV2 and TRBJ2-7; D gene unclear. The CDR3 loop spans 12 amino acids. The V gene's germline CDR1 is SNHLY and CDR2 FYNNEI. Trimming shortened V by 6 bases and J by 2 bases, and 8 bases separated the two germline ends. DNA for the CDR3: TGTGCCAGCAGAGACTCACCCTACGAGCAGTACTTC. It yields the protein CASRDSPYEQYF.

The CDR3 DNA reads TGCGCCAGCAGCTTGGCCTCCGGACAGATCTATGGCTACACCTTC. Its translation is CASSLASGQIYGYTF. The chain links TRBV5-1 to TRBJ1-2, with D possibly TRBD1 on 6 matching bases. The CDR3 sequence is 15 residues long. The germline CDR1 and CDR2 sequences are SGHRS and YFSETQ. V was trimmed by 0 bases and J by 4 bases, leaving 13 bases between them.

The chain couples TRBV27 to TRBJ1-1; a possible D gene is TRBD1 (5 bases). Germline CDR1 is MNHEY and CDR2 is SMNVEV (reference sequence). V was clipped by 2 bases and J by 1 base, with 5 bases between them. CDR3 length: 13 residues. The CDR3 region has the DNA TGTGCCAGCAGTTTAGGGACGAACACTGAAGCTTTCTTT. Amino acids: CASSLGTNTEAFF.

The rearrangement uses TRBV5-4 and TRBJ2-2, with D unclear. This CDR3 has 12 residues. The germline V gene encodes CDR1 SGHNT and CDR2 YYREEE (reference sequence). Trimming stripped 0 bases from V and 7 bases from J, with 4 bases between. The CDR3 reads CASSLVNGELFF. The CDR3 DNA sequence: TGTGCCAGCAGCTTGGTTAACGGGGAGCTGTTTTTT. Full variable domain (missing parts from reference TRBV5-4 and TRBJ2-2): ETGVTQSPTHLIKTRGQQVTLRCSSQSGHNTVSWYQQALGQGPQFIFQYYREEENGRGNFPPRFSGLQFPNYSSELNVNALELDDSALYLCASSLVNGELFFGEGSRLTVL.

This sequence joins TRBV7-9 and TRBJ1-2, with D perhaps TRBD1 (6 bases). The length of the CDR3 is 15 residues. Germline CDR1 reads SEHNR; CDR2 reads FQNEAQ (reference sequence). The ends were cut back, 1 base at V and 2 bases at J, with 11 bases in the middle. As DNA, the CDR3 is TGTGCCAGCAGCTTAGGTGCAGGGGTAAACTATGGCTACACCTTC. This translates into CASSLGAGVNYGYTF.

This chain uses TRBV5-1 with TRBJ2-1; a possible D gene is TRBD1 (5 bases). The CDR3 consists of 12 residues. Between the trimmed V and J ends, which lost 2 bases and 13 bases, there was a span of 13 bases. Per germline, CDR1 SGHRS and CDR2 YFSETQ. CDR3 protein: CASSFSQAHQFF. For the CDR3, the DNA is TGCGCCAGCAGCTTCTCACAGGCCCATCAGTTCTTC.

V usage is TRBV4-1 and J usage is TRBJ1-3, with 7 bases that match TRBD1. The CDR3 extends over 16 amino acids. V was clipped by 3 bases and J by 3 bases; unmatched bases: 8. Germline V gives CDR1 MGHRA, CDR2 YSYEKL. The CDR3 coding sequence is TGCGCCAGCAGCCAGGAGACAGGGATTCTTGGAAACACCATATATTTT. This codes for CASSQETGILGNTIYF.

This clone has just one count. The chain carries TRBV6-5 and TRBJ2-7; tentatively, D is TRBD2 (6 bases). There are 14 residues in the CDR3. Germline assignment: CDR1 MNHEY and CDR2 SVGAGI. Deletions cut 8 bases from V and 6 bases from J, with 20 bases between. For the CDR3, the DNA is TGTGCCAGCGGGCGTGGACTATTTCTCGTCGAGCAGTACTTC. Amino acids: CASGRGLFLVEQYF.

This rearrangement joins TRBV11-3 to TRBJ2-7; D uncertain. The germline CDR1 and CDR2 sequences are SGHNT and YENEEA. The V gene lost 2 bases and the J gene lost 0 bases, with 8 bases spanning the gap. This CDR3 has 14 residues. The CDR3 DNA reads as TGTGCCAGCAGCTTATACTCGAGCTCCTACGAGCAGTACTTC. It specifies CASSLYSSSYEQYF.

The chain recombines TRBV6-4 with TRBJ2-1; 13 bases line up with TRBD2. The length of the CDR3 is 17 residues. Unmatched junction bases numbered 7, after V lost 4 bases and J lost 4 bases. CDR1 MRHNA and CDR2 SNTAGT come from the germline V gene. For the CDR3, the DNA is TGTGCCAGCAGTGGCCCGGGGACTAGCGGGAAATACAATGAGCAGTTCTTC. Protein product: CASSGPGTSGKYNEQFF.

The J gene is TRBJ1-2, the V gene TRBV2; TRBD1 might be the D (5 bases). The CDR3 covers 15 residues. Trimming left V 4 bases short and J 3 bases short, with 15 bases between. CDR1 and CDR2 from the germline V gene are SNHLY and FYNNEI. CDR3 protein: CASSAPGRVDYGYTF. The CDR3 DNA follows: TGTGCCAGCAGTGCCCCAGGGCGGGTGGACTATGGCTACACCTTC. The complete variable domain, with remaining parts taken from reference TRBV2 and TRBJ1-2, reads EPEVTQTPSHQVTQMGQEVILRCVPISNHLYFYWYRQILGQKVEFLVSFYNNEISEKSEIFDDQFSVERPDGSNFTLKIRSTKLEDSAMYFCASSAPGRVDYGYTFGSGTRLTVV.

This chain uses TRBV28 with TRBJ2-3; 7 bases match TRBD1. The CDR3 loop spans 13 amino acids. CDR1 and CDR2 (germline): MDHEN, SYDVKM. V trimming: 4 bases; J trimming: 3 bases; junction bases outside the gene matches: 1. The CDR3 region has the DNA TGTGCCAGCAGTTCCAGGGGGACAGATACGCAGTATTTT. It encodes CASSSRGTDTQYF.

This sequence joins TRBV19 and TRBJ2-1, with TRBD2 matching 7 bases. Losses at the gene ends were 5 bases for V and 2 bases for J; bases not matched to a gene: 9. The CDR3 spans 16 residues. Germline V gene data show CDR1 as LNHDA and CDR2 as SQIVND (reference sequence). The CDR3 DNA follows: TGTGCCAGTAGTCCCCGAGCGGGACTAACCTACAATGAGCAGTTCTTC. The encoded protein is CASSPRAGLTYNEQFF.

This sequence joins TRBV6-5 and TRBJ2-5, with 7 bases lining up with TRBD2. This CDR3 has 14 residues. Germline loops: CDR1 MNHEY, CDR2 SVGAGI. Trimming took 4 bases from V and 4 from J; bases not matched to a gene: 6. The CDR3 sequence is CASSFSGTTETQYF. CDR3 in DNA: TGTGCCAGCAGTTTCTCCGGGACTACAGAGACCCAGTACTTC.

The chain uses TRBV27 and TRBJ2-5, with TRBD2 as a possible D gene (6 bases). The germline V gene encodes CDR1 MNHEY and CDR2 SMNVEV (reference sequence). The germline V and J ends were trimmed by 5 bases and 3 bases, with 19 bases remaining between them. CDR3 size: 16 residues. CDR3 nucleotide sequence: TGTGCCAGCAGTCCTCGGAGGGCCCTCAGAGAAGAGACCCAGTACTTC. As protein: CASSPRRALREETQYF.